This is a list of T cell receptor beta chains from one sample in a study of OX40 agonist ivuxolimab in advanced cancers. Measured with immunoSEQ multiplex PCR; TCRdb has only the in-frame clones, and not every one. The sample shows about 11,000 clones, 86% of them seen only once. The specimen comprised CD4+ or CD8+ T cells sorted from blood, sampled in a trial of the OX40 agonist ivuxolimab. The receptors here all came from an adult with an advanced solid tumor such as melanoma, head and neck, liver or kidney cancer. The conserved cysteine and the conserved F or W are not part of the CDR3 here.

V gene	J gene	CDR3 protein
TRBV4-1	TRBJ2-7	ASSQGQGRSYEQY
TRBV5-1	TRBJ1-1	ASTPDTGNTEAF
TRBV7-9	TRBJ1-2	ASSLVGGTSGYT
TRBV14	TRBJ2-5	ASSLLNYNADTYQETQY
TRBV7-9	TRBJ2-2	ASSLASLGTGELF
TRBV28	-	ASSPAGAGETQY
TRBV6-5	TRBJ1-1	ASSFPGQGFAF
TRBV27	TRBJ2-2	ASSRDRQVRGTGELF
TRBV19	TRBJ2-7	ASSHRGPYEQY
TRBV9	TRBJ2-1	ASSALQGYNEQF
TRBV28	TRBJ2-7	ASTRGDRGGNEQY
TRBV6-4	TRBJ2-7	ASSGRRASYEQY
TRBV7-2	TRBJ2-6	ASSRRSGRQSRANVLT
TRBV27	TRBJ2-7	ATPTVRDRVYEQY
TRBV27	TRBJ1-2	ASSLSFGQGTLYGYT
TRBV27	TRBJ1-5	ASSEKIYSNQPQH
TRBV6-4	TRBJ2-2	ASSDSENTGELF
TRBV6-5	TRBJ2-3	ASSLASDTDTQY
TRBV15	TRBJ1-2	ATSRESGANYGYT
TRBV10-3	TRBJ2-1	AISEGSGRNEQF
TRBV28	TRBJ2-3	ASIPGTEGTDTQY
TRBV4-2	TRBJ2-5	ASSQERGWEEETQY
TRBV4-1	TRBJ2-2	ASSQETSGNTGELF
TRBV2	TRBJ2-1	ASSETGLAGTYNEQF
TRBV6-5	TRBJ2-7	ASSGPGTDSYEQY
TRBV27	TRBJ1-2	ASSLWGGSNYGYT
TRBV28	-	ASETRDSPYEQY
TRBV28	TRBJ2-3	ASSETGYADTQY
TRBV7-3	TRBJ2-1	ASSPLASSYNEQF
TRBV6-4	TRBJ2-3	ASSALPSTDTQY
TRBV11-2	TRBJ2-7	ASSLPGQGAYEQY
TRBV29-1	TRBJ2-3	SADGGSTDTQY
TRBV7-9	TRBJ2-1	ASSRGLAGNNEQF
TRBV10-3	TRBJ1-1	AISESTRTEAF
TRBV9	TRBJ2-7	ASSRTSASSYEQY
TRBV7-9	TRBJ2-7	ASRPAGSPYEQY
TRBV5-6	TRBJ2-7	ASSANTYEQY
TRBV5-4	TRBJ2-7	ASRTESDYEQY